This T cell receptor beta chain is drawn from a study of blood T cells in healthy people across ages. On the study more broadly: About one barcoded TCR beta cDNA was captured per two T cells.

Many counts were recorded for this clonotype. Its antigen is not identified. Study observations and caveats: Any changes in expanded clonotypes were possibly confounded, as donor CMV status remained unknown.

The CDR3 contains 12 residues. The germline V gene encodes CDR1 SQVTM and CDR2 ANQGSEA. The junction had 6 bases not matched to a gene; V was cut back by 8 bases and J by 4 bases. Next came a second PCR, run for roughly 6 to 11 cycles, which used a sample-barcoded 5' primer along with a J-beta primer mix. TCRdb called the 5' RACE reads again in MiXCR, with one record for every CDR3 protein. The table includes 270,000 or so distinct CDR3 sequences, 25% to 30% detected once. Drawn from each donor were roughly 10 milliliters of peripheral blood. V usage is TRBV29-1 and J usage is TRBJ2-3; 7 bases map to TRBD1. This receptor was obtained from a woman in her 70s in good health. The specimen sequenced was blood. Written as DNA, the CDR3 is TGCAGCACGCGACAGGGCGCAGATACGCAGTATTTT. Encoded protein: CSTRQGADTQYF.